The clone carrying this TCR beta chain was seen just once. Its antigen is unknown. This sample stems from a study of CD8+ T cells in alopecia areata. Points from the study as a whole: In patients, TCRs were shared less clearly than in mice, and HLA may possibly be involved.

Peripheral blood and lesional scalp punch biopsies were taken from alopecia areata patients. The germline V and J ends were trimmed by 6 bases and 6 bases, with 17 bases remaining between them. The CDR3 covers 13 residues. CDR1 SQVTM and CDR2 ANQGSEA come from the germline V gene. RNA extraction was followed by reverse transcription into cDNA, which acted as the sequencing template. Here immunoSEQ multiplex PCR was the method, and the copy in TCRdb shows in-frame clones only, minus some. Of about 180,000 clones in the sample, approximately 59% were seen once. The source is a human donor with alopecia areata. The rearrangement joins TRBV29-1 to TRBJ1-1; unclear D gene. The sequences come from CD4+ T cells sorted from blood, collected at week 0. CDR3 coding DNA: TGCAGCGTCGAGACCCGACTGGTGGCTGAAGCTTTCTTT. Protein sequence: CSVETRLVAEAFF.